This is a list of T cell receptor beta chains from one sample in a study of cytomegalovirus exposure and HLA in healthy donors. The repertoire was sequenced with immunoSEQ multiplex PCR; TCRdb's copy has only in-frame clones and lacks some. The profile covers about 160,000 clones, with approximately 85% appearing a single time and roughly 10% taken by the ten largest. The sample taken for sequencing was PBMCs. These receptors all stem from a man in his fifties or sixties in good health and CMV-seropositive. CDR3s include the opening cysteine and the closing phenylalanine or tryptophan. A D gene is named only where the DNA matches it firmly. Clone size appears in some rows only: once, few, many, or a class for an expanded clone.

CDR3aa: CASSGPSRTGVRNEQFF
CDR3nt: TGTGCCAGCAGCGGCCCCAGTCGGACGGGAGTACGAAATGAGCAGTTCTTC
d_gene: .
len: 17
j_gene: TRBJ2-1
abundance: .
v_gene: TRBV9

CDR3aa: CASSQDLLRGGLDTQYF
CDR3nt: TGTGCCAGCAGCCAAGATCTTCTGCGGGGGGGCTTAGATACGCAGTATTTT
d_gene: TRBD2
len: 17
j_gene: TRBJ2-3
abundance: .
v_gene: TRBV14

CDR3aa: CASSPLFTASYYGYTF
CDR3nt: TGCGCCAGCAGCCCTCTATTTACAGCCTCCTACTATGGCTACACCTTC
d_gene: .
len: 16
j_gene: TRBJ1-2
abundance: .
v_gene: TRBV5-1

CDR3aa: CASSVQVLSGVADTQYF
CDR3nt: TGTGCCAGCAGCGTACAAGTTCTTAGCGGGGTGGCAGATACGCAGTATTTT
d_gene: TRBD2
len: 17
j_gene: TRBJ2-3
abundance: .
v_gene: TRBV9

CDR3aa: CASSLYGQGADEKLFF
CDR3nt: TGTGCCAGTAGCCTCTACGGACAGGGGGCCGATGAAAAACTGTTTTTT
d_gene: TRBD1
len: 16
j_gene: TRBJ1-4
abundance: .
v_gene: TRBV19

CDR3aa: CASSESGVGNQPQHF
CDR3nt: TGTGCCAGCAGTGAATCAGGGGTAGGCAATCAGCCCCAGCATTTT
d_gene: .
len: 15
j_gene: TRBJ1-5
abundance: .
v_gene: TRBV2

CDR3aa: CASSKGGMNTEAFF
CDR3nt: TGTGCCAGCAGTAAGGGAGGAATGAACACTGAAGCTTTCTTT
d_gene: .
len: 14
j_gene: TRBJ1-1
abundance: .
v_gene: TRBV2

CDR3aa: CASRAISGTEEAFF
CDR3nt: TGTGCCAGCAGAGCTATTTCTGGGACAGAGGAAGCTTTCTTT
d_gene: TRBD1
len: 14
j_gene: TRBJ1-1
abundance: .
v_gene: TRBV2

CDR3aa: CASSAGFYYGYTF
CDR3nt: TGTGCCAGTAGTGCGGGTTTTTACTATGGCTACACCTTC
d_gene: .
len: 13
j_gene: TRBJ1-2
abundance: .
v_gene: TRBV19

CDR3aa: CASSVHGDSRSYEQYF
CDR3nt: TGTGCCAGCAGCGTCCATGGGGACTCCCGATCCTACGAGCAGTACTTC
d_gene: .
len: 16
j_gene: TRBJ2-7
abundance: once
v_gene: TRBV9

CDR3aa: CASSLTTRTGLAAFF
CDR3nt: TGTGCCAGCAGTCTAACAACTAGGACAGGCCTGGCGGCTTTCTTT
d_gene: TRBD1
len: 15
j_gene: TRBJ1-1
abundance: few
v_gene: TRBV28

CDR3aa: CASSLGGRYTDTQYF
CDR3nt: TGCGCCAGCAGCTTGGGCGGGCGGTACACAGATACGCAGTATTTT
d_gene: .
len: 15
j_gene: TRBJ2-3
abundance: few
v_gene: TRBV5-1

CDR3aa: CASSAQGTYNSPLHF
CDR3nt: TGTGCCAGCAGCGCACAGGGAACCTATAATTCACCCCTCCACTTT
d_gene: .
len: 15
j_gene: TRBJ1-6
abundance: .
v_gene: TRBV9

CDR3aa: CASSLERRRNSPLHF
CDR3nt: TGCGCCAGCAGCTTGGAGCGGCGGAGAAATTCTCCCCTCCACTTT
d_gene: .
len: 15
j_gene: TRBJ1-6
abundance: .
v_gene: TRBV5-1

CDR3aa: CASSLGSGGNNEQFF
CDR3nt: TGTGCCAGCAGTTTGGGAAGCGGGGGGAACAATGAGCAGTTCTTC
d_gene: TRBD2
len: 15
j_gene: TRBJ2-1
abundance: few
v_gene: TRBV6-5

CDR3aa: CASSSAGASGGPVNEQFF
CDR3nt: TGCGCCAGCAGCTCAGCTGGGGCTAGCGGGGGACCCGTCAATGAGCAGTTCTTC
d_gene: TRBD2
len: 18
j_gene: TRBJ2-1
abundance: few
v_gene: TRBV5-1

CDR3aa: CASSPPTGTERRETQYF
CDR3nt: TGTGCCAGCTCACCGCCCACCGGGACAGAGAGGAGGGAGACCCAGTACTTC
d_gene: TRBD1
len: 17
j_gene: TRBJ2-5
abundance: few
v_gene: TRBV18

CDR3aa: CASSQDGGYEQYF
CDR3nt: TGCGCCAGCAGCCAAGATGGAGGCTACGAGCAGTACTTC
d_gene: .
len: 13
j_gene: TRBJ2-7
abundance: few
v_gene: TRBV4-3

CDR3aa: CASRRIAGGTYNEQFF
CDR3nt: TGTGCCAGCAGACGGATAGCGGGCGGCACCTACAATGAGCAGTTCTTC
d_gene: TRBD2
len: 16
j_gene: TRBJ2-1
abundance: once
v_gene: TRBV28

CDR3aa: CASSYGGTYGYTF
CDR3nt: TGTGCCAGCAGTTATGGCGGAACCTATGGCTACACCTTC
d_gene: .
len: 13
j_gene: TRBJ1-2
abundance: .
v_gene: TRBV6-5

CDR3aa: CASSISAFAGTGELFF
CDR3nt: TGTGCCAGTAGTATTTCCGCCTTTGCGGGGACCGGGGAGCTGTTTTTT
d_gene: .
len: 16
j_gene: TRBJ2-2
abundance: .
v_gene: TRBV19

CDR3aa: CASSERKKSGILYNEQFF
CDR3nt: TGTGCCAGCAGCGAGAGGAAAAAAAGCGGGATATTGTACAATGAGCAGTTCTTC
d_gene: .
len: 18
j_gene: TRBJ2-1
abundance: few
v_gene: TRBV21-1

CDR3aa: CASRATGVDREKLFF
CDR3nt: TGTGCCAGCAGGGCCACAGGGGTGGATAGGGAAAAACTGTTTTTT
d_gene: TRBD1
len: 15
j_gene: TRBJ1-4
abundance: .
v_gene: TRBV2

CDR3aa: CASSLYGGFEGGKLFF
CDR3nt: TGTGCCAGCAGCTTATATGGGGGGTTTGAAGGTGGAAAACTGTTTTTT
d_gene: .
len: 16
j_gene: TRBJ1-4
abundance: .
v_gene: TRBV7-2

CDR3aa: CASSPLRSGIGDEQFF
CDR3nt: TGTGCCAGCTCACCTCTCCGGAGCGGGATCGGTGATGAGCAGTTCTTC
d_gene: TRBD2
len: 16
j_gene: TRBJ2-1
abundance: .
v_gene: TRBV18

CDR3aa: CASSPGRTGNTIYF
CDR3nt: TGTGCCAGCAGTCCCGGGAGGACTGGAAACACCATATATTTT
d_gene: .
len: 14
j_gene: TRBJ1-3
abundance: .
v_gene: TRBV5-4

CDR3aa: CASSLEGTSYNEQFF
CDR3nt: TGTGCCAGCAGCTTGGAGGGGACATCATACAATGAGCAGTTCTTC
d_gene: .
len: 15
j_gene: TRBJ2-1
abundance: .
v_gene: TRBV5-4

CDR3aa: CASSLGRGPVGQPQHF
CDR3nt: TGTGCCAGCAGTTTGGGCAGGGGGCCGGTAGGTCAGCCCCAGCATTTT
d_gene: TRBD1
len: 16
j_gene: TRBJ1-5
abundance: few
v_gene: TRBV28